The T cell receptor beta chain under discussion was sequenced for a study of blood T cells in healthy people across ages. The CDR3 has 15 amino acids. Losses at the gene ends were 4 bases for V and 5 bases for J; bases not matched to a gene: 9. CDR1 is DFQATT, CDR2 SNEGSKA, per germline (reference sequence). Sample-barcoded 5' priming and a J-beta primer mix drove a second PCR of 7 to 11 cycles. Tags on each cDNA molecule came from a template-switch adaptor with 12 random nucleotides. Via MiXCR, TCRdb re-called the 5' RACE reads, giving one row per CDR3 protein. The sample lists fewer than 2,000,000 distinct CDR3 sequences, roughly 43% occurring once. This clonotype has only a few counts.

This receptor was taken from a human donor in good health. This chain uses TRBV20-1 with TRBJ1-5; 9 bases map to TRBD1. The sample consisted of blood. The CDR3 DNA reads as TGCAGTGCTACCTCCACGACAGGGGGTGATCAGCCCCAGCATTTT. Its translation is CSATSTTGGDQPQHF.